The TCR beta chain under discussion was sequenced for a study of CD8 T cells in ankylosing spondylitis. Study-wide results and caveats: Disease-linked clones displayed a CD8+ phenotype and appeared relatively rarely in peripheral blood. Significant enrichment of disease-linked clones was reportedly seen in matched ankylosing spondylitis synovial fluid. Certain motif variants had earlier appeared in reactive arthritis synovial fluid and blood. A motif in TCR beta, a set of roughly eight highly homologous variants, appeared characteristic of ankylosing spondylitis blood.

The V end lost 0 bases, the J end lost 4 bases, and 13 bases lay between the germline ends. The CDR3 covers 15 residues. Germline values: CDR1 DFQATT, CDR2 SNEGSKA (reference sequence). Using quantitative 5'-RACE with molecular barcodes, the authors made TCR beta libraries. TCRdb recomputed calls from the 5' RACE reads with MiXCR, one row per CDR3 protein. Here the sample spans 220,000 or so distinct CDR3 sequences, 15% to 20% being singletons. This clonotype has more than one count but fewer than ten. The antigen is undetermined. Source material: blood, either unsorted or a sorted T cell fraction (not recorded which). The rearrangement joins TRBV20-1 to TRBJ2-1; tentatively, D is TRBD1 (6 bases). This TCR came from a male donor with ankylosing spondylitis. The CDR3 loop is CSARDIQGVYNEQFF. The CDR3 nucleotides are TGCAGTGCTAGAGATATACAGGGTGTATACAATGAGCAGTTCTTC.